Below, 9 T cell receptor beta chains from the same sample are listed, as sequenced in a study of T cells after yellow fever vaccination. TCRdb reanalysed the 5' RACE reads using MiXCR and keeps one entry per CDR3 protein. This table has 500,000 to 700,000 distinct CDR3 sequences, around 21% appearing once. The material was PBMCs, obtained 15 days after the yellow fever booster vaccination. Receptor source: a man aged 25-40 years who received the YFV17D yellow fever vaccine.

In this sample, this clonotype turned up a few times. The gene calls are TRBV20-1 and TRBJ2-2; 11 positions agree with TRBD2. The V and J ends lost 3 bases and 3 bases, in that order; junction bases with no gene match: 6. The CDR3 contains 16 residues. The germline CDR1 and CDR2 sequences are DFQATT and SNEGSKA (reference sequence). In DNA, the CDR3 is TGCAGTGCTAGTGCGACTAGCGGGACTCACACCGGGGAGCTGTTTTTT. Amino acid sequence: CSASATSGTHTGELFF.

This clonotype was detected ten times or more. This chain joins TRBV6-5 and TRBJ1-5, with no clear D. The ends were cut back, 6 bases at V and 0 bases at J, with 6 bases in the middle. Germline V gene lookup returns CDR1 MNHEY and CDR2 SVGAGI. This CDR3 comprises 13 residues. CDR3 sequence: CASSPNSNQPQHF. Written as DNA, the CDR3 is TGTGCCAGCAGCCCAAATAGCAATCAGCCCCAGCATTTT.

Only a few counts were recorded for this clonotype. The chain recombines TRBV7-9 with TRBJ2-7; D is perhaps TRBD1 or TRBD2 (5 bases each). The germline V gene has CDR1 SEHNR and CDR2 FQNEAQ (reference sequence). The CDR3 has 17 residues. Trimming removed 5 bases from V and 3 bases from J, with 23 bases in between. The CDR3 sequence: CASSGNRLFRDGYEQYF. The CDR3 DNA reads TGTGCCAGCAGCGGGAACAGGCTGTTCCGGGACGGCTACGAGCAGTACTTC.

This chain links TRBV30 with TRBJ2-1; D gene ambiguous. This CDR3 is 11 amino acids long. Germline CDR1 GTSNPN, CDR2 SVGIG (reference sequence). V was shortened by 1 base and J by 8 bases, with 6 bases between the two germline ends. CDR3 region: CAWSGTYEQFF. The CDR3 DNA sequence: TGTGCCTGGAGTGGGACCTATGAGCAGTTCTTC.

This clonotype has a handful of counts. The chain carries TRBV4-3 and TRBJ2-7, with a weak D call TRBD2 (5 bases). This CDR3 region has 13 residues. CDR1 is LGHNA and CDR2 is YSLEER in the germline V gene. V lost 0 bases to trimming and J lost 6 bases, with 9 bases between them. The CDR3 loop reads CASSQERGIEQYF. The DNA for the CDR3 is TGCGCCAGCAGCCAAGAGAGAGGGATCGAGCAGTACTTC.

This sequence joins TRBV6-2 or TRBV6-3 and TRBJ2-1, with 10 bases fitting TRBD2. This CDR3 region has 15 residues. Germline V gene data show CDR1 as MNHEY and CDR2 as SVGEGT. Losses at the gene ends were 6 bases for V and 6 bases for J; bases not matched to a gene: 8. The chain's CDR3 is CASSYPGTSANEQFF. CDR3 DNA: TGTGCCAGCAGCTACCCCGGGACTAGCGCCAATGAGCAGTTCTTC.

V is TRBV12-3 or TRBV12-4 and J is TRBJ2-7; D call uncertain. Trimming stripped 7 bases from V and 2 bases from J, with 18 bases between. The CDR3 consists of 15 residues. As DNA, the CDR3 is TGTGCCAGCACCACCGAGGTGGGGTTTCCCTACGAGCAGTACTTC. Its protein is CASTTEVGFPYEQYF.

This clonotype turned up a few times. This chain connects TRBV15 to TRBJ2-5; TRBD2 might be the D (6 bases). The germline V gene has CDR1 LNHNV and CDR2 YYDKDF (reference sequence). Trimming left V 3 bases short and J 7 bases short, with 24 bases between. The CDR3 consists of 17 residues. The CDR3 coding sequence is TGTGCCACCAGCAGCCTTGTTGGGGGACTCCCCTTGTGGACCCAGTACTTC. It specifies CATSSLVGGLPLWTQYF.

The table lists this clonotype with a few counts. This chain joins TRBV14 and TRBJ2-1; D uncertain. The germline gives CDR1 SGHDN, CDR2 FVKESK. Trimming took off 1 base at V and 6 bases at J, with 7 bases between the two ends. The CDR3 loop spans 13 amino acids. CDR3 nucleotide sequence: TGTGCCAGCAGCCAAGGTTTGCGCAATGAGCAGTTCTTC. This codes for CASSQGLRNEQFF.